The 23 T cell receptor beta chains in this list originate from one sample, sequenced in a study of CD8 T cells in ankylosing spondylitis. Findings and limits, study-wide: Made up of fewer than ten highly homologous variants, a TCR beta motif appeared characteristic of ankylosing spondylitis blood.

Each CDR3 protein gets one entry after TCRdb re-called the 5' RACE reads with MiXCR. The sample carries 750,000 to 850,000 distinct CDR3 sequences, approximately 12% recorded once. Their antigens are not known. The sample comprised blood, either unsorted or a sorted T cell fraction (not recorded which). The source of these receptors is a male donor with ankylosing spondylitis.

This clonotype was found a few times. The chain combines TRBV20-1 with TRBJ2-2, with a tentative D call TRBD1 (6 bases). The CDR3 totals 15 residues. V gave up 3 bases and J gave up 6 bases, with 17 bases separating them. In germline, CDR1 is DFQATT, CDR2 SNEGSKA (reference sequence). The CDR3 region is CSASRVGTISGELFF. CDR3 nucleotides: TGCAGTGCTAGTAGGGTTGGGACAATCTCCGGGGAGCTGTTTTTT.

This chain connects TRBV7-2 to TRBJ1-1; D perhaps matches TRBD1 (6 bases). CDR1 SGHTA and CDR2 FQGNSA come from the germline V gene. V lost 3 bases to trimming and J lost 4 bases, with 12 bases between them. CDR3 size: 14 residues. CDR3 in amino acids: CASSFDRFSTEAFF. The CDR3 DNA sequence: TGTGCCAGCAGCTTCGACAGGTTTAGCACTGAAGCTTTCTTT. The full variable domain, completed using reference TRBV7-2 and TRBJ1-1, is GAGVSQSPSNKVTEKGKDVELRCDPISGHTALYWYRQSLGQGLEFLIYFQGNSAPDKSGLPSDRFSAERTGGSVSTLTIQRTQQEDSAVYLCASSFDRFSTEAFFGQGTRLTVV.

This chain joins TRBV4-1 and TRBJ2-2; D is perhaps TRBD1 (6 bases). The CDR3 covers 15 residues. Germline CDR1 is MGHRA and CDR2 is YSYEKL. V was cut by 4 bases and J by 4 bases, with 13 bases left in between. Written as DNA, the CDR3 is TGCGCCAGCAGCCGGCAGGGGCAGGTCACCGGGGAGCTGTTTTTT. Protein: CASSRQGQVTGELFF.

This clonotype was seen only a few times. The J gene is TRBJ2-1, the V gene TRBV5-1; D not resolved. Germline V lookup: CDR1 SGHRS, CDR2 YFSETQ. The V and J ends lost 4 bases and 12 bases respectively, with 17 bases between them. The CDR3 sequence is 13 residues long. CDR3 protein: CASSKTQTQGQFF. In nucleotides, the CDR3 is TGCGCCAGCAGCAAGACCCAGACCCAAGGGCAGTTCTTC.

This clonotype showed up many times. V is TRBV14 and J is TRBJ2-7; 11 positions agree with TRBD2. The CDR3 runs to 15 residues. CDR1 SGHDN and CDR2 FVKESK come from the germline V gene. V shed 1 base and J 7 bases; nucleotides not matched to a gene: 6. Written as DNA, the CDR3 is TGTGCCAGCAGCCAAGTCACTAGCGGGGGACGGGAGCAGTACTTC. It specifies CASSQVTSGGREQYF.

The chain employs TRBV9 and TRBJ1-6; TRBD1 is a possible D gene (5 bases). Trimming stripped 2 bases from V and 7 bases from J, with 28 bases between. The germline CDR1 and CDR2 sequences are SGDLS and YYNGEE. The CDR3 contains 20 residues. The CDR3 DNA sequence: TGTGCCAGCAGCGTGGAAAGGGACCGAAGGGTGTATTTTGTGAATTCACCCCTCCACTTT. It codes for CASSVERDRRVYFVNSPLHF.

This clonotype appeared a few times. This chain links TRBV10-1 with TRBJ2-7; D is undetermined. Trimming stripped 4 bases from V and 0 bases from J, with 7 bases between. This CDR3 is 13 amino acids long. The germline gives CDR1 WNHNN, CDR2 SYGVQD (reference sequence). CDR3 region: CASSGAASYEQYF. The CDR3 coding sequence is TGCGCCAGCAGTGGGGCGGCCTCCTACGAGCAGTACTTC.

In this sample, this clonotype turned up a few times. This chain connects TRBV4-3 to TRBJ1-2; maybe TRBD1 (5 bases). V lost 0 bases and J 8 bases, leaving 16 bases between the germline ends. The germline gives CDR1 LGHNA, CDR2 YSLEER. The CDR3 covers 15 residues. CDR3 sequence reads: CASSQDRRRARGYTF. CDR3 DNA sequence: TGCGCCAGCAGCCAAGATCGACGCAGGGCTAGGGGCTACACCTTC.

The V gene is TRBV25-1, the J gene TRBJ2-6; D gene unclear. Between the trimmed V and J ends, which lost 4 bases and 0 bases, there was a span of 10 bases. The CDR3 consists of 16 residues. CDR1 is MGHDK, CDR2 SYGVNS, per germline. CDR3 residues: CASSAGRFSGANVLTF. The CDR3 nucleotides are TGTGCCAGCAGTGCTGGACGGTTCTCTGGGGCCAACGTCCTGACTTTC.

The table lists this clonotype with many counts. V gene TRBV20-1 combines with J gene TRBJ1-5, with D perhaps matching TRBD1 (5 bases). Deletions cut 5 bases from V and 5 bases from J, with 13 bases between. The germline V gene encodes CDR1 DFQATT and CDR2 SNEGSKA (reference sequence). CDR3 length: 13 residues. The DNA of the CDR3 is TGCAGTGCTGGGGACCGGGTCTATCAGCCCCAGCATTTT. Encoded protein: CSAGDRVYQPQHF.

In this sample, this clonotype turned up a few times. This may be a read error: a much more frequent sequence differs by one nucleotide. The chain is built from TRBV20-1 and TRBJ2-3, with a weak D call TRBD2 (5 bases). The CDR3 runs to 13 residues. Germline V CDR1 and CDR2: DFQATT, SNEGSKA (reference sequence). Trimming stripped 4 bases from V and 5 bases from J, with 13 bases between. The CDR3 sequence is CSAKRTDIDTQYF. CDR3 in DNA: TGCAGTGCTAAGAGGACTGACATAGATACGCAGTATTTT.

This clonotype was seen only a few times. The gene calls are TRBV5-1 and TRBJ2-7, with D maybe TRBD2 (6 bases). Looked up from germline, CDR1 is SGHRS and CDR2 is YFSETQ. The CDR3 spans 14 residues. V was cut by 5 bases and J by 1 base, with 13 bases left in between. The CDR3 nucleotides are TGCGCCAGCAGTAGGGCTAGCGTATCCTACGAGCAGTACTTC. Translation gives CASSRASVSYEQYF.

This clonotype was counted a single time. A much larger clone is a single base away; this may be a read error. The chain is built from TRBV12-3 or TRBV12-4 and TRBJ2-2; D is perhaps TRBD2 (6 bases). This CDR3 is built from 15 residues. CDR3 amino acids: CASSFNSYLPGGLFF. CDR3 DNA: TGTGCCAGCAGTTTTAACTCCTATCTGCCCGGGGGGCTGTTTTTT.

V is TRBV20-1 and J is TRBJ2-3, with 11 bases lining up with TRBD2. V shed 4 bases, J shed 3 bases, and the junction held 6 bases outside the gene matches. The CDR3 is 15 amino acids. From germline, CDR1 is DFQATT and CDR2 SNEGSKA (reference sequence). The CDR3: CSATPPSGRTDTQYF. The CDR3 DNA sequence: TGCAGTGCTACCCCCCCTAGCGGGAGGACAGATACGCAGTATTTT.

The rearrangement uses TRBV25-1 and TRBJ1-4; 8 nucleotides align to TRBD1. V lost 4 bases and J lost 6; bases outside the gene matches: 7. Germline V gene data show CDR1 as MGHDK and CDR2 as SYGVNS. This CDR3 comprises 15 residues. In DNA form, the CDR3 reads TGTGCCAGCAGTGTCCTGACAGGGGAGGATGAAAAACTGTTTTTT. Translation: CASSVLTGEDEKLFF.

This clonotype was seen a handful of times. CDR3 residues: CAISENHRNTGELFF. Here the CDR3 DNA reads TGTGCCATCAGTGAGAATCACAGGAACACCGGGGAGCTGTTTTTT. The chain uses TRBV10-3 and TRBJ2-2; D unclear. The CDR3 covers 15 residues. CDR1 is ENHRY, CDR2 SYGVKD, per germline. The V and J ends lost 2 bases and 1 base respectively, with 8 bases between them.

This clonotype was observed a handful of times. The V and J genes are TRBV12-5 and TRBJ1-1; TRBD1 is a possible D gene (5 bases). CDR1 is LGHNT, CDR2 FRNRAP, per germline. The CDR3 spans 15 residues. Between the trimmed V and J ends, which lost 1 base and 2 bases, there was a span of 11 bases. CDR3 sequence: CASGLAGPSNTEAFF. CDR3 DNA sequence: TGTGCTAGTGGTTTGGCGGGACCCTCTAACACTGAAGCTTTCTTT.

The table lists this clonotype with a few counts. Written as DNA, the CDR3 is TGTGCCAGCAGTGTGGGACAGGGGTACTACAATGAGCAGTTCTTC. It codes for CASSVGQGYYNEQFF. This sequence joins TRBV25-1 and TRBJ2-1; 10 positions match TRBD1. The CDR3 has 15 residues. Germline V CDR1 and CDR2: MGHDK, SYGVNS. V shed 4 bases, J shed 3 bases, and the junction held 3 bases outside the gene matches.

Many counts were recorded for this clonotype. This rearrangement joins TRBV6-2 or TRBV6-3 to TRBJ2-5; 8 bases line up with TRBD2. Germline V gene data show CDR1 as MNHEY and CDR2 as SVGEGT. The CDR3 is made up of 12 amino acids. V dropped 5 bases and J dropped 5; count of bases not matched to a gene: 1. This chain's CDR3 is CASSTGGETQYF. The CDR3 nucleotides read TGTGCCAGCAGTACGGGGGGGGAGACCCAGTACTTC.

The genes are TRBV6-5 and TRBJ2-1; either TRBD1 or TRBD2 may fit D (5 bases each). The CDR3 loop spans 12 amino acids. Germline CDR1 is MNHEY and CDR2 is SVGAGI. Trimming removed 7 bases from V and 3 bases from J, with 7 bases in between. The CDR3 region is CASKGSYNEQFF. As DNA, the CDR3 is TGTGCCAGCAAGGGGAGCTACAATGAGCAGTTCTTC.

This clonotype was observed a handful of times. The V call is TRBV7-2, the J call TRBJ2-4; D gene unclear. CDR1 and CDR2 (germline): SGHTA, FQGNSA. The ends were cut back, 5 bases at V and 3 bases at J, with 17 bases in the middle. The CDR3 totals 16 residues. CDR3 bases: TGTGCCAGCAGCCCAGATCGCGTGGTGAGCAAAAACATTCAGTACTTC. Translating it yields CASSPDRVVSKNIQYF.

The V and J genes are TRBV15 and TRBJ1-2, with 8 bases identical to TRBD1. CDR3 length: 14 amino acids. V was clipped by 2 bases and J by 4 bases; unmatched bases: 3. Germline loops: CDR1 LNHNV, CDR2 YYDKDF (reference sequence). The DNA for the CDR3 is TGTGCCACCAGCAGACAGGGGGCAACCTATGGCTACACCTTC. It specifies CATSRQGATYGYTF. The complete variable domain, with remaining parts taken from reference TRBV15 and TRBJ1-2, reads DAMVIQNPRYQVTQFGKPVTLSCSQTLNHNVMYWYQQKSSQAPKLLFHYYDKDFNNEADTPDNFQSRRPNTSFCFLDIRSPGLGDTAMYLCATSRQGATYGYTFGSGTRLTVV.

The chain links TRBV12-3 or TRBV12-4 to TRBJ1-2, with D tentatively TRBD1 (5 bases). V gave up 8 bases and J gave up 9 bases, with 16 bases separating them. The CDR3 sequence is 12 residues long. The CDR3 coding sequence is TGTGCCAGCGGGGCAGGGCCCAAGAGCTACACCTTC. Its protein product is CASGAGPKSYTF.